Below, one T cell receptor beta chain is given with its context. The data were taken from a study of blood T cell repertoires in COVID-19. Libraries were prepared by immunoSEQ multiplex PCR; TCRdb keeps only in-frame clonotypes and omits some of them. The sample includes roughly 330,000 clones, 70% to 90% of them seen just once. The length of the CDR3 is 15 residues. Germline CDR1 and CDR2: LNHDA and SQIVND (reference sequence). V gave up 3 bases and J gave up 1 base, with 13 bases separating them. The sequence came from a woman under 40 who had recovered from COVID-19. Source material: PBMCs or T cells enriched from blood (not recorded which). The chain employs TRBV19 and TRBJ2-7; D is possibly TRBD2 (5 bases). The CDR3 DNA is TGTGCCAGTAGTATGCGAGTCGGGGAATCCTACGAGCAGTACTTC. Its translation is CASSMRVGESYEQYF. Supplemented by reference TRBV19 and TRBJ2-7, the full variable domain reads DGGITQSPKYLFRKEGQNVTLSCEQNLNHDAMYWYRQDPGQGLRLIYYSQIVNDFQKGDIAEGYSVSREKKESFPLTVTSAQKNPTAFYLCASSMRVGESYEQYFGPGTRLTVT.